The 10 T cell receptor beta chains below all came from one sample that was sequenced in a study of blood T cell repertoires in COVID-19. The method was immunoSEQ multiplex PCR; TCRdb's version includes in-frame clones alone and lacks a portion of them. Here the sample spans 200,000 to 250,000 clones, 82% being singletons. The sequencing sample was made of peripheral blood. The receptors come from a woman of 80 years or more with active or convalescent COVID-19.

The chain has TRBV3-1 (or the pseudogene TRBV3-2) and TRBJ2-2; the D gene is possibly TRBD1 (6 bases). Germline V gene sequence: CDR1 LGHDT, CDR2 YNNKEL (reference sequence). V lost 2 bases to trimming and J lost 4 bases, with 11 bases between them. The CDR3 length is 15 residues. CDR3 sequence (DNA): TGTGCCAGCAGCCAAAGAGGGGGTTCCACCGGGGAGCTGTTTTTT. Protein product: CASSQRGGSTGELFF.

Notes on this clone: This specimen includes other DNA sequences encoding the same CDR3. This CDR3 reads CAWSVRVNQPQHF. In nucleotides, the CDR3 is TGTGCCTGGAGTGTACGGGTAAATCAGCCCCAGCATTTT. The chain joins TRBV30 to TRBJ1-5; D is ambiguous. V dropped 0 bases and J dropped 4 bases, with 7 bases sitting between them. Germline loops: CDR1 GTSNPN, CDR2 SVGIG (reference sequence). This CDR3 contains 13 residues.

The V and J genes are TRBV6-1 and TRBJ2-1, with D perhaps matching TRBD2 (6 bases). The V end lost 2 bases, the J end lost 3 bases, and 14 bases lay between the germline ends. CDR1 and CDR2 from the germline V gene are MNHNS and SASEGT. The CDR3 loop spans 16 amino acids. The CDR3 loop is CASSESAGWSYNEQFF. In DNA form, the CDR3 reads TGTGCCAGCAGTGAATCCGCGGGGTGGAGCTACAATGAGCAGTTCTTC.

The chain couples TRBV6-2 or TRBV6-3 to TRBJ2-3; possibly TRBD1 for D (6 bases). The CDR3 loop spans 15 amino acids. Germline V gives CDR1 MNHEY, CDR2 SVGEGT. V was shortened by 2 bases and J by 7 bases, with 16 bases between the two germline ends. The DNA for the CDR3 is TGTGCCAGCAGTTACACCAGGGGCCAAGGGAATACGCAGTATTTT. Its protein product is CASSYTRGQGNTQYF.

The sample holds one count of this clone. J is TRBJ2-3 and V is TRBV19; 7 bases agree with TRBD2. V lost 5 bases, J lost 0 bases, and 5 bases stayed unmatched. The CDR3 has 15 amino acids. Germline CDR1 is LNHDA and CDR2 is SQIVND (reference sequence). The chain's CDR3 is CASSRFGGSTDTQYF. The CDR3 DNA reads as TGTGCCAGTAGTCGGTTCGGGGGGAGCACAGATACGCAGTATTTT.

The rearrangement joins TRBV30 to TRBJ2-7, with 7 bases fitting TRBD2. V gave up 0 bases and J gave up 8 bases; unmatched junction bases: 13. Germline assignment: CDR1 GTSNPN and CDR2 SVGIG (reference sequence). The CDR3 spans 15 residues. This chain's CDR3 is CAWSVGDYPRFQQYF. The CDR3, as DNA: TGTGCCTGGAGTGTAGGGGACTACCCACGTTTCCAGCAGTACTTC. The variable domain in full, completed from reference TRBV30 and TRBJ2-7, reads SQTIHQWPATLVQPVGSPLSLECTVEGTSNPNLYWYRQAAGRGLQLLFYSVGIGQISSEVPQNLSASRPQDRQFILSSKKLLLSDSGFYLCAWSVGDYPRFQQYFGPGTRLTVT.

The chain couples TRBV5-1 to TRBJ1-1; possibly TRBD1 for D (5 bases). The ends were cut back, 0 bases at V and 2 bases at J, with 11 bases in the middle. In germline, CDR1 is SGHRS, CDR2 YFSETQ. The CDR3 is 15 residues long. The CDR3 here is CASSLGQNLNTEAFF. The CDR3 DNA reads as TGCGCCAGCAGCTTGGGACAGAACCTAAACACTGAAGCTTTCTTT.

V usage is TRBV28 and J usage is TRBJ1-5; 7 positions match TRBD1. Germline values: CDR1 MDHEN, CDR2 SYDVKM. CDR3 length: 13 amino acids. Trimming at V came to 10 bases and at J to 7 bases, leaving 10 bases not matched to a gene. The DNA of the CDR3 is TGTGCCACCGAAACAGGGGCCATGCAGCCCCAGCATTTT. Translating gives CATETGAMQPQHF.

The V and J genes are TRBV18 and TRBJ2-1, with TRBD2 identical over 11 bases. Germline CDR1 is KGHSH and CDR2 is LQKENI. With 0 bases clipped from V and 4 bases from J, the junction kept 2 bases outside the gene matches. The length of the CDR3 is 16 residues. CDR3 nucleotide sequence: TGTGCCAGCTCACCACCCGGGACTAGCGGTTACAATGAGCAGTTCTTC. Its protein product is CASSPPGTSGYNEQFF.

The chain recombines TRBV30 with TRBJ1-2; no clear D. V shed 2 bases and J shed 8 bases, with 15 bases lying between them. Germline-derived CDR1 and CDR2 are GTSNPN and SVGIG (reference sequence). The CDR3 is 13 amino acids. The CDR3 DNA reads TGTGCCTGGAGTACCCGGAAACTATCAGGCTACACCTTC. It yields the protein CAWSTRKLSGYTF.